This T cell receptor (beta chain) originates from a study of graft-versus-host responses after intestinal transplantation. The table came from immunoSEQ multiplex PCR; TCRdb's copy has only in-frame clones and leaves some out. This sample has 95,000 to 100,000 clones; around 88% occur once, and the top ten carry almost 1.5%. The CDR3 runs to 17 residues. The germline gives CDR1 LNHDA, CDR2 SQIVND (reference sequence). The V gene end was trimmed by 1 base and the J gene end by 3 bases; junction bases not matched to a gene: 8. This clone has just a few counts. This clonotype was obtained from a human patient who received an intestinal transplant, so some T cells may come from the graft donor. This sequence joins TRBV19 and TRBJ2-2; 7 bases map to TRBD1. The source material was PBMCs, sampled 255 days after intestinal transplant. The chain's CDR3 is CASSIGHRGLDTGELFF. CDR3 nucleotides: TGTGCCAGTAGTATAGGTCACAGGGGTCTGGACACCGGGGAGCTGTTTTTT.